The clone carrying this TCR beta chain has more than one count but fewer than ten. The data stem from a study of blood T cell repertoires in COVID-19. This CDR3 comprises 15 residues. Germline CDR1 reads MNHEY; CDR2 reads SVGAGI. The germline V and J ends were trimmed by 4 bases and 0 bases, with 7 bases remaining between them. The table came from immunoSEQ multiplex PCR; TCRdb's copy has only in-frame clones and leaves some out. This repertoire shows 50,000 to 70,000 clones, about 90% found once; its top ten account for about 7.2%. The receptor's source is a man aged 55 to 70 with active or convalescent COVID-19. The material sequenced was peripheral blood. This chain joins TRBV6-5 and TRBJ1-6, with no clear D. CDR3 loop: CASSSRVSYNSPLHF. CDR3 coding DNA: TGTGCCAGCAGTTCGAGGGTCTCCTATAATTCACCCCTCCACTTT.